Here is one TCR beta chain with its context. Original processing methods: It was from reference gene primer amplification that nucleated cell counts were estimated. Assay: immunoSEQ multiplex PCR; the TCRdb copy retains only in-frame clones and omits some. V, J and clone size reflect that table, while D and trimming were determined from the DNA. The sample has about 240,000 clones; more than 75% are singletons. The sample belongs to a study of blood T cell repertoires in COVID-19. The wider study: Donors in the United States, Italy and Spain gave samples during acute or convalescent COVID-19. Sources were T cells, B-cell-depleted T cells, or PBMCs; the material itself was cDNA or gDNA.

Clinical history as reported by participants underpinned cohort assignment. Germline loops: CDR1 LNHDA, CDR2 SQIVND (reference sequence). The CDR3 covers 11 residues. V gave up 7 bases and J gave up 8 bases, with 8 bases separating them. This receptor was taken from a woman between 40 and 55 years old with acute COVID-19. The specimen was PBMCs or T cells enriched from blood (not recorded which). The V and J genes are TRBV19 and TRBJ1-4; D gene unclear. The chain's CDR3 is CASTGREKLFF. For the CDR3, the DNA is TGTGCCAGTACTGGGAGGGAAAAACTGTTTTTT.